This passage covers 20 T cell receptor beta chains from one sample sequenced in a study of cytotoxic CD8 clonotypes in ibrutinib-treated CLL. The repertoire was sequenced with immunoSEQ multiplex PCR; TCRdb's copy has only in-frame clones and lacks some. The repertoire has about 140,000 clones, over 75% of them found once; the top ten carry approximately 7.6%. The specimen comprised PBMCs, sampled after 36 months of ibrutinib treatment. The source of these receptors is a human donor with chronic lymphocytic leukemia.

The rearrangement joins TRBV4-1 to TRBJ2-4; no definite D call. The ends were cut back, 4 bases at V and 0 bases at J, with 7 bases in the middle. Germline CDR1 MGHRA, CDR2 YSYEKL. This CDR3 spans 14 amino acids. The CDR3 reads CASSLNVAKNIQYF. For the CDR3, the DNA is TGCGCCAGCAGCCTAAATGTAGCCAAAAACATTCAGTACTTC.

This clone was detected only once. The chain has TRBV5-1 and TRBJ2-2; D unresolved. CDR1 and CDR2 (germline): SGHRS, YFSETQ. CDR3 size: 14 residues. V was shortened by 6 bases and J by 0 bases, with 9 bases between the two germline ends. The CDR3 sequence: CASIEQTNTGELFF. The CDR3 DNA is TGCGCCAGCATAGAGCAGACGAACACCGGGGAGCTGTTTTTT.

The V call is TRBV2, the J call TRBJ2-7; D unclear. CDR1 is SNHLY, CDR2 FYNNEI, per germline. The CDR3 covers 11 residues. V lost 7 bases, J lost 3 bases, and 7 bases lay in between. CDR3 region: CASTSLYEQYF. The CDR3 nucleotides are TGTGCCAGCACCTCACTCTACGAGCAGTACTTC.

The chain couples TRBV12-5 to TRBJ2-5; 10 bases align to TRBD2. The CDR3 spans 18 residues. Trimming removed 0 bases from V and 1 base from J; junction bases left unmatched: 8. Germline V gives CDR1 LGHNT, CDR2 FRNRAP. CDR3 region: CASGLVLTSGTLQETQYF. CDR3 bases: TGTGCTAGTGGTTTGGTACTAACTAGCGGGACCCTCCAAGAGACCCAGTACTTC. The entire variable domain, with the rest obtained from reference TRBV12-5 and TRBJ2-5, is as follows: DARVTQTPRHKVTEMGQEVTMRCQPILGHNTVFWYRQTMMQGLELLAYFRNRAPLDDSGMPKDRFSAEMPDATLATLKIQPSEPRDSAVYFCASGLVLTSGTLQETQYFGPGTRLLVL.

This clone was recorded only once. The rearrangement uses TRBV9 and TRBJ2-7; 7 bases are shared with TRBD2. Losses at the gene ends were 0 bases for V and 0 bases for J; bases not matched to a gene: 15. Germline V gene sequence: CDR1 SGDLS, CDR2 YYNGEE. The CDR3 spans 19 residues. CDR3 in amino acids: CASSVGGPGAGVISYEQYF. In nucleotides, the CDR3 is TGTGCCAGCAGCGTAGGGGGCCCCGGGGCGGGAGTTATCTCCTACGAGCAGTACTTC.

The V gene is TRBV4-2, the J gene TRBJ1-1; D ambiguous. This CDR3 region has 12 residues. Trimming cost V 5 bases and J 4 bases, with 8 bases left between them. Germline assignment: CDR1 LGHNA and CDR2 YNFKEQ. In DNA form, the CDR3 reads TGTGCCAGCAGCTTGGAGGCCACTGAAGCTTTCTTT. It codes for CASSLEATEAFF.

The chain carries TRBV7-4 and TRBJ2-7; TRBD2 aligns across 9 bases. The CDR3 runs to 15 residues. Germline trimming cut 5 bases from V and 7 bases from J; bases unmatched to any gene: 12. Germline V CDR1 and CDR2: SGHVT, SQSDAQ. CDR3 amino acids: CASSPIRAGGGEQYF. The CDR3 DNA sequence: TGTGCCAGCAGCCCAATCCGAGCGGGAGGAGGTGAGCAGTACTTC.

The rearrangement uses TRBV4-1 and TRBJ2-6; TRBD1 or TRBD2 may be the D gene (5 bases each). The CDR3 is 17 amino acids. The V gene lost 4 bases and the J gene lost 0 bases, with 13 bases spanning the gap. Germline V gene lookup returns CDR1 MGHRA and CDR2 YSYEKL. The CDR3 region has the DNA TGCGCCAGCAGCCTACCGGGACGGCGCTCTGGGGCCAACGTCCTGACTTTC. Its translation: CASSLPGRRSGANVLTF.

The CDR3 coding sequence is TGTGCCAGCAGCTTAGAACCGGTCTATGGCTACACCTTC. Translating it yields CASSLEPVYGYTF. V usage is TRBV7-3 and J usage is TRBJ1-2; D unresolved. Trimming pared 2 bases from V and 4 bases from J, leaving 8 bases between. Germline V gene data show CDR1 as SGHTA and CDR2 as FQGTGA. There are 13 residues in the CDR3. Filled out from reference TRBV7-3 and TRBJ1-2, the complete variable domain reads GAGVSQTPSNKVTEKGKYVELRCDPISGHTALYWYRQSLGQGPEFLIYFQGTGAADDSGLPNDRFFAVRPEGSVSTLKIQRTERGDSAVYLCASSLEPVYGYTFGSGTRLTVV.

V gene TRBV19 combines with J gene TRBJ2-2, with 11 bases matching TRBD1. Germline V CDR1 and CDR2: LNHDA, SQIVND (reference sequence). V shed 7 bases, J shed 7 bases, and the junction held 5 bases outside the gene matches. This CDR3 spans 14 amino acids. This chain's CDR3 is CASTRTGGGGELFF. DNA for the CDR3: TGTGCCAGTACCAGGACAGGGGGCGGCGGGGAGCTGTTTTTT.

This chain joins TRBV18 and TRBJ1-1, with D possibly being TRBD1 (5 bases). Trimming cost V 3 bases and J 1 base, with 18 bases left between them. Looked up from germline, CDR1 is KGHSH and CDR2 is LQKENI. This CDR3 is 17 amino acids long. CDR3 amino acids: CASSPTSGGEGNTEAFF. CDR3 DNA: TGTGCCAGCTCACCGACGAGCGGGGGAGAAGGGAACACTGAAGCTTTCTTT.

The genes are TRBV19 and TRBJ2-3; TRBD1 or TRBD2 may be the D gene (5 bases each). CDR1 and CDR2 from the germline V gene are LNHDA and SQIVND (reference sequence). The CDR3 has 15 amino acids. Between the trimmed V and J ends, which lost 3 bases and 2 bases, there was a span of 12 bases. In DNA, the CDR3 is TGTGCCAGTAGTATTCGGGACCCATTCACAGATACGCAGTATTTT. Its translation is CASSIRDPFTDTQYF. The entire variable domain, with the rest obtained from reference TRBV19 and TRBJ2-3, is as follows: DGGITQSPKYLFRKEGQNVTLSCEQNLNHDAMYWYRQDPGQGLRLIYYSQIVNDFQKGDIAEGYSVSREKKESFPLTVTSAQKNPTAFYLCASSIRDPFTDTQYFGPGTRLTVL.

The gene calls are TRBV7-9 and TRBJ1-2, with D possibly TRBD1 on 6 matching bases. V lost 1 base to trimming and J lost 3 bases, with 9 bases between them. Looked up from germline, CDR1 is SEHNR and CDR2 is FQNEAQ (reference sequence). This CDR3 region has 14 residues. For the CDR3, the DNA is TGTGCCAGCAGCTTAGATGCAGGGGACTATGGCTACACCTTC. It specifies CASSLDAGDYGYTF.

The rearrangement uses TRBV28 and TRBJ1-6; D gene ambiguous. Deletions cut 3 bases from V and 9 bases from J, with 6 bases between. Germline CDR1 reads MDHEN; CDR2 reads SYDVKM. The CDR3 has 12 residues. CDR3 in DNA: TGTGCCAGCAGTTTTTCGGTTTCACCCCTCCACTTT. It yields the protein CASSFSVSPLHF.

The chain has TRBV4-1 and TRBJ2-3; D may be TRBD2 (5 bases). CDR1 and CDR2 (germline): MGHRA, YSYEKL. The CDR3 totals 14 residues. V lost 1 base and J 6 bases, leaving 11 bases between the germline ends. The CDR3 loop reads CASSQAGVEDTQYF. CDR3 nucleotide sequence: TGCGCCAGCAGCCAAGCCGGGGTGGAGGATACGCAGTATTTT.

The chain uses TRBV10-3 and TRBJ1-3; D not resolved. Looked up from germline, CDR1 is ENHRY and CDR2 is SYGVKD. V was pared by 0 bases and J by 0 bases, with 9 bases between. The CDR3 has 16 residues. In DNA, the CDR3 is TGTGCCATCAGTGAGTCGAAGGCAGCCTCTGGAAACACCATATATTTT. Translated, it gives CAISESKAASGNTIYF.

The CDR3 coding sequence is TGTGCCAGCAGTAGACAGGGGATCTCCTCTGGAAACACCATATATTTT. Translated: CASSRQGISSGNTIYF. V usage is TRBV2 and J usage is TRBJ1-3; 8 bases align to TRBD1. CDR1 is SNHLY and CDR2 is FYNNEI in the germline V gene. The CDR3 is made up of 16 amino acids. Trimming cost V 5 bases and J 0 bases; bases outside gene matches: 6.

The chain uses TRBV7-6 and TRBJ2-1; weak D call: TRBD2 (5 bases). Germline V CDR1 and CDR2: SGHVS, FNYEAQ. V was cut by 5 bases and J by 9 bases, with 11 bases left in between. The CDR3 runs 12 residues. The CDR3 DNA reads TGTGCCAGCAGCCTAGGGAGTCCTGAGCAGTTCTTC. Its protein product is CASSLGSPEQFF. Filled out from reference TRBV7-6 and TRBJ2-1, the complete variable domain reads GAGVSQSPRYKVTKRGQDVALRCDPISGHVSLYWYRQALGQGPEFLTYFNYEAQQDKSGLPNDRFSAERPEGSISTLTIQRTEQRDSAMYRCASSLGSPEQFFGPGTRLTVL.

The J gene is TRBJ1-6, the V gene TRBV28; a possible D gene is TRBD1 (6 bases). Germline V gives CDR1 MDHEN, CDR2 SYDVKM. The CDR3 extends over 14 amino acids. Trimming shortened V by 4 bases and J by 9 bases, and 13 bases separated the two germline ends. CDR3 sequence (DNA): TGTGCCAGCAGTTACAGGGTCCTGGGTTCACCCCTCCACTTT. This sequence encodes CASSYRVLGSPLHF.

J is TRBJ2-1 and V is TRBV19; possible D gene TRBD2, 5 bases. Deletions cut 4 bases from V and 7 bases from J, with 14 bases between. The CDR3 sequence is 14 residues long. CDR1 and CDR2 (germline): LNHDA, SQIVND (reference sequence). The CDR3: CASSTGVGRNEQFF. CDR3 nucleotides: TGTGCCAGTAGTACCGGGGTGGGCAGGAATGAGCAGTTCTTC.